This paragraph covers one T cell receptor beta chain sequence. These data belong to a study of T cells in Graves' hyperthyroidism and ophthalmopathy. The CDR3 loop spans 19 amino acids. CDR1 and CDR2 (germline): MNHEY, SVGEGT. V gave up 3 bases and J gave up 4 bases; unmatched junction bases: 18. The investigators amplified TCR beta CDR3 regions from RNA transcripts. The HTBI primer set served for first-round RT-PCR of the TCR CDR3. In TCRdb, the multiplex PCR reads were re-called with MiXCR into one record per CDR3 protein. The table lists 200,000 to 250,000 distinct CDR3 sequences, about 25% of them singletons, with about a third in the top ten.

The chain joins TRBV6-2 or TRBV6-3 to TRBJ2-5, with TRBD2 matching over 9 bases. This sequence was found in a woman in her 40s with Graves' ophthalmopathy. The sequenced sample consisted of blood. The CDR3 region is CASSYRLAEPLGMRETQYF. The CDR3 nucleotides are TGTGCCAGCAGTTATCGACTAGCGGAGCCCCTAGGCATGAGAGAGACCCAGTACTTC.